This TCR beta chain was identified in a study of blood T cell repertoires in COVID-19. Study overall: COVID-19 samples, acute and convalescent, were from the United States, Italy and Spain. T cells, B-cell-depleted T cells, or PBMCs supplied cDNA or gDNA.

Germline V CDR1 and CDR2: SNHLY, FYNNEI. Deletions cut 8 bases from V and 3 bases from J, with 12 bases between. The CDR3 contains 13 residues. As originally analysed: Estimates of nucleated cell counts were drawn from the amplification of reference gene primers. Measured with immunoSEQ multiplex PCR; TCRdb has only the in-frame clones, and not every one. Clonal size and the V and J genes are those of that table, whereas D and trimming came from the DNA. Counted here are 160,000 or so clones, 80% to 90% occurring once; the ten biggest clones make up more than 7.5%. Material: peripheral blood. The sequence was collected from a woman aged 45-60 years with acute or convalescent COVID-19. This chain links TRBV2 with TRBJ2-3; possibly TRBD2 for D (5 bases). CDR3 DNA sequence: TGTGCCAGCTTGACACGGGGTACAGATACGCAGTATTTT. The encoded protein is CASLTRGTDTQYF.